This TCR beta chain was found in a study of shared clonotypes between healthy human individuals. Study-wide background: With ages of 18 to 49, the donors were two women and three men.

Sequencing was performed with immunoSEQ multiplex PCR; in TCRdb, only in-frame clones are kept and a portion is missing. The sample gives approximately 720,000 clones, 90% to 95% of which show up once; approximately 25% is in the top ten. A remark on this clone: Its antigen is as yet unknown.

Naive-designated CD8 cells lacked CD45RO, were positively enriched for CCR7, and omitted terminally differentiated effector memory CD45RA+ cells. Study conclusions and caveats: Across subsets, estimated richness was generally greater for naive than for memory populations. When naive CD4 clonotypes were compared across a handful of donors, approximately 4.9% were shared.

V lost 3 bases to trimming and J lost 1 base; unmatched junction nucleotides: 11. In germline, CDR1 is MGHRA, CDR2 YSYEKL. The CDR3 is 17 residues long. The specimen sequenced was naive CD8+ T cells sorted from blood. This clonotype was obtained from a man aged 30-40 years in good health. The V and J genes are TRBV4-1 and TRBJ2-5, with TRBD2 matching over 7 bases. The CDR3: CASSHGPSGTLQETQYF. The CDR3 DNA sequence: TGCGCCAGCAGCCATGGCCCTAGCGGAACTCTCCAAGAGACCCAGTACTTC.